The rows below give T cell receptor beta chains drawn from one sample of a study of control samples from healthy donors and cancer patients. The assay was immunoSEQ multiplex PCR, and TCRdb's table has in-frame clones only and misses some. Of about 89,000 clones listed, about 85% are singletons. Sequenced sample: blood. These receptors were taken from a woman in her forties in good health. The CDR3 runs from the conserved cysteine through the conserved F or W. The order of the fields is D gene, V gene, J gene, clone size, CDR3 DNA, CDR3 protein. D genes are given only for firm matches. The size field is filled for only some rows; it gives once, few, many or a size class.

NA	TRBV6-5	TRBJ1-2	NA	TGTGCCAGCAGCTACGGGGCGGGTGTGGGGGGCAATGGCTACACCTTC	CASSYGAGVGGNGYTF
NA	TRBV30	TRBJ1-2	NA	TGTGCCTGGAGTGTAACGTGGGGAGTCTATGGCTACACCTTC	CAWSVTWGVYGYTF
NA	TRBV6-1	TRBJ1-6	NA	TGTGCCAGCAGTGAATTAGACAGATTTAATTCACCCCTCCACTTT	CASSELDRFNSPLHF
NA	TRBV9	TRBJ1-2	NA	TGTGCCAGCAGCAGTACTGCACGTGGTGGCTACACCTTC	CASSSTARGGYTF
NA	TRBV4-3	TRBJ2-1	once	TGCGCCAGCAGCCAAGATAGAACGGTGAACAATGAGCAGTTCTTC	CASSQDRTVNNEQFF
NA	TRBV30	TRBJ2-3	NA	TGTGCCTGGAGTGTAAGCGGAGGACGCGATACGCAGTATTTT	CAWSVSGGRDTQYF
TRBD1	TRBV5-4	TRBJ2-6	NA	TGTGCCAGCAGCTTGGCGGGGACAGGGTACTCTGGGGCCAACGTCCTGACTTTC	CASSLAGTGYSGANVLTF
NA	TRBV30	TRBJ1-2	NA	TGTGCCTGCCTTTACGGCGGGGGTGATGGCTACACCTTC	CACLYGGGDGYTF
NA	TRBV10-3	TRBJ1-2	NA	TGTGCCATCAGTGAGTCGAGAATCGCCGGCTATGGCTACACCTTC	CAISESRIAGYGYTF
NA	TRBV6-1	TRBJ2-5	NA	TGTGCCAGCAGTGACCCATATCCGCGGGAGACCCAGTACTTC	CASSDPYPRETQYF
NA	TRBV21-1	TRBJ1-2	NA	TGTGCCAGCAGCAAAGCAGACCCCCATGGCTACACCTTC	CASSKADPHGYTF
TRBD1	TRBV5-6	TRBJ1-5	NA	TGTGCCAGCAGCCGAACAGGGGGCCCTAATCAGCCCCAGCATTTT	CASSRTGGPNQPQHF
NA	TRBV4-3	TRBJ1-3	NA	TGCGCCAGCAGCCAAGATCGGGGGAACATGGGAAACACCATATATTTT	CASSQDRGNMGNTIYF
NA	TRBV5-1	TRBJ2-2	NA	TGCGCCAGCACGCGGGGACAGACTGTCACCGGGGAGCTGTTTTTT	CASTRGQTVTGELFF
TRBD2	TRBV4-1	TRBJ2-1	NA	TGCGCCAGCAGCCAAGTAGGGACTAGCGGTCGGAATGAGCAGTTCTTC	CASSQVGTSGRNEQFF
NA	TRBV30	TRBJ1-2	NA	TGTGCCTGGAGTGTACGTGCGGGTCGGAACTATGGCTACACCTTC	CAWSVRAGRNYGYTF
TRBD1	TRBV5-1	TRBJ2-2	NA	TGCGCCAGCAGCTTGGCACGGACAGGGAAGGACACCGGGGAGCTGTTTTTT	CASSLARTGKDTGELFF
NA	TRBV7-2	TRBJ2-3	NA	TGTGCCAGTTCATTGGGGGCTAGCACAGATACGCAGTATTTT	CASSLGASTDTQYF
TRBD1	TRBV7-7	TRBJ1-2	NA	TGTGCCAGCAGCTCCAAGGCAGGGGGCGCAATCGACTATGGCTACACCTTC	CASSSKAGGAIDYGYTF
NA	TRBV7-2	TRBJ1-3	few	TGTGCCAGCAGCTTAGAGGGGGGCTCAAGAAACACCATATATTTT	CASSLEGGSRNTIYF
NA	TRBV15	TRBJ2-1	NA	TGTGCCACCAGCTCCCAGGAGTTTGAGCAGTTCTTC	CATSSQEFEQFF
TRBD2	TRBV5-4	TRBJ2-2	NA	TGTGCCAGCAGCTCACCGGGACTAGCTTCCGGGGAGCTGTTTTTT	CASSSPGLASGELFF
NA	TRBV7-8	TRBJ2-7	NA	TGTGCCAGCAGCACAACTTCGGGCTCCTACGAGCAGTACTTC	CASSTTSGSYEQYF
NA	TRBV18	TRBJ2-1	NA	TGTGCCAGCTCACCAGGGTTCGGGCTGTTCTTC	CASSPGFGLFF
NA	TRBV10-2	TRBJ1-1	NA	TGCGCCAGCAGTGAGTCGAGGGCAGACACTGAAGCTTTCTTT	CASSESRADTEAFF
NA	TRBV2	TRBJ1-1	few	TGTGCCAGCAGTGATTCGTTGCCGAACACTGAAGCTTTCTTT	CASSDSLPNTEAFF
NA	TRBV10-3	TRBJ2-7	NA	TGTGCCATCGGAAAGGACGGATCCTACGAGCAGTACTTC	CAIGKDGSYEQYF
NA	TRBV7-2	TRBJ2-1	NA	TGTGCCAGCAGCCCGGTGAAGGGCAATGAGCAGTTCTTC	CASSPVKGNEQFF
NA	TRBV6-2/TRBV6-3	TRBJ2-7	NA	TGTGCCAGCAGTTACACGAGGGGCGCGAGTTTCTACGAGCAGTACTTC	CASSYTRGASFYEQYF
TRBD2	TRBV27	TRBJ2-1	NA	TGTGCCAGCAGTCCCGCGCGGGGGTACAATGAGCAGTTCTTC	CASSPARGYNEQFF
NA	TRBV7-2	TRBJ1-2	NA	TGTGCCAGCAGCTTACAGGGACCCTCGAGGTATGGCTACACCTTC	CASSLQGPSRYGYTF
NA	TRBV10-2	TRBJ2-3	NA	TGCGCCAGCAGTGTGGGGTCCTCGTTGGATACGCAGTATTTT	CASSVGSSLDTQYF
TRBD1	TRBV5-4	TRBJ2-7	NA	TGTGCCAGCAGCTTGGAGCCCGGGACAGGCTCCTACGAGCAGTACTTC	CASSLEPGTGSYEQYF
TRBD1	TRBV6-5	TRBJ2-2	NA	TGTGCCAGCAGTTACGAGGGGGCAGTGAACGGGGAGCTGTTTTTT	CASSYEGAVNGELFF
TRBD1	TRBV7-9	TRBJ2-2	NA	TGTGCCAGCAGCCTTAGTCGGACAGGGCCCGGGGAGCTGTTTTTT	CASSLSRTGPGELFF
NA	TRBV12-3/TRBV12-4	TRBJ1-6	NA	TGTGCCAGCAGTGGGGCAGGGAATTCACCCCTCCACTTT	CASSGAGNSPLHF
TRBD1	TRBV19	TRBJ1-2	NA	TGTGCCAGTAGTCCTCCGGACAGGGGACGGGCCTATGGCTACACCTTC	CASSPPDRGRAYGYTF
NA	TRBV25-1	TRBJ1-5	NA	TGTGCCAGCAGTGAATCGGGTCAGCCCCAGCATTTT	CASSESGQPQHF
TRBD1	TRBV18	TRBJ2-6	NA	TGTGCCAGCTCACTAAGGGGGCCGGGGGCCAACGTCCTGACTTTC	CASSLRGPGANVLTF
TRBD2	TRBV13	TRBJ2-1	NA	TGTGCCAGCAGCCTACGACTAGCGGGGGGACCCGTAATCTCCTACAATGAGCAGTTCTTC	CASSLRLAGGPVISYNEQFF
TRBD2	TRBV5-8	TRBJ2-3	NA	TGTGCCAGCAGCTCCGGGGGGACTTCTGTGGGAGATACGCAGTATTTT	CASSSGGTSVGDTQYF
NA	TRBV6-5	TRBJ2-1	NA	TGTGCCAGCAGTTACGACCCAAAGAGTTACAATGAGCAGTTCTTC	CASSYDPKSYNEQFF
NA	TRBV21-1	TRBJ2-5	NA	TGTGCCAGCAGCAAAGCGCGCGATCCGACAGATCACCAAGAGACCCAGTACTTC	CASSKARDPTDHQETQYF
NA	TRBV11-3	TRBJ1-1	NA	TGTGCCAGCAGCTTTACAGTGAACACTGAAGCTTTCTTT	CASSFTVNTEAFF
NA	TRBV4-3	TRBJ2-3	once	TGCGCCAGCAGCCCAGCCTCCACAGATACGCAGTATTTT	CASSPASTDTQYF
NA	TRBV6-6	TRBJ2-7	NA	TGTGCCAGCAGTTACAGGGGCTCCTACGAGCAGTACTTC	CASSYRGSYEQYF
TRBD2	TRBV4-3	TRBJ2-3	NA	TGCGCCAGCAGCCAAGATCGGACTAGCGGGGGGCCTAAAACTAGCACAGATACGCAGTATTTT	CASSQDRTSGGPKTSTDTQYF
TRBD1	TRBV9	TRBJ1-6	NA	TGTGCCAGCAGCACCCAACAGGGGGAATATTCACCCCTCCACTTT	CASSTQQGEYSPLHF
TRBD1	TRBV30	TRBJ2-3	NA	TGTGCCTGGGGCGGGACAGGGGGTATTTTCGCAGATACGCAGTATTTT	CAWGGTGGIFADTQYF
NA	TRBV7-2	TRBJ2-5	NA	TGTGCCAGCAGCGCACGGGGGGCCTCGGGAGAGACCCAGTACTTC	CASSARGASGETQYF
TRBD2	TRBV18	TRBJ2-7	NA	TGTGCCAGCTCACCAATGAGCGGGGGGTATTCCTACGAGCAGTACTTC	CASSPMSGGYSYEQYF
NA	TRBV5-4	TRBJ1-4	once	TGTGCCAGCAGCCACGGGGGGCAGACAACTAATGAAAAACTGTTTTTT	CASSHGGQTTNEKLFF
TRBD2	TRBV24-1	TRBJ2-1	NA	TGTGCCACCAGTGACCCTACCGGACAGCGGGGGGGCCCCTACAATGAGCAGTTCTTC	CATSDPTGQRGGPYNEQFF
TRBD2	TRBV4-1	TRBJ2-2	NA	TGCGCCAGCAGCCAAGGACTAGCCAGCACCGGGGAGCTGTTTTTT	CASSQGLASTGELFF
TRBD1	TRBV30	TRBJ1-1	NA	TGTGCCTGGAGCCCTCAGGGGGGCAAACCGAACACTGAAGCTTTCTTT	CAWSPQGGKPNTEAFF
NA	TRBV27	TRBJ1-4	NA	TGTGCCAGCAGTACCAATCAGGGTACAGCTAATGAAAAACTGTTTTTT	CASSTNQGTANEKLFF
NA	TRBV10-2	TRBJ2-1	NA	TGCGCCAGCAGTGACCCTGGGACTGGGGCCTACAATGAGCAGTTCTTC	CASSDPGTGAYNEQFF
NA	TRBV21-1	TRBJ2-1	NA	TGTGCCAGCAGCATTAGCGGGGGTACCTACAATGAGCAGTTCTTC	CASSISGGTYNEQFF
TRBD1	TRBV7-7	TRBJ2-1	NA	TGTGCCAGCAGCTTAAGACAGGGGGCTGATGGTGGTGAGCAGTTCTTC	CASSLRQGADGGEQFF